The clone carrying this T cell receptor beta chain was counted ten times or more. With 5 bases clipped from V and 0 bases from J, the junction kept 12 bases outside the gene matches. CDR1 and CDR2 (germline): SGHAT, FQNNGV. The length of the CDR3 is 19 residues. This record comes from a study of early T cells in non-severe SARS-CoV-2 infection. From the 5' RACE reads, TCRdb called clonotypes with MiXCR, one entry per CDR3 protein. Altogether about 35,000 distinct CDR3 sequences are present, approximately 8.7% being singletons, with the ten largest covering over 10%. The specimen was whole blood, collected at baseline. The chain employs TRBV11-2 and TRBJ2-1; 11 bases agree with TRBD2. This TCR was recovered from an adult who was a healthcare worker with PCR-confirmed SARS-CoV-2 infection or an uninfected control (not recorded which). The CDR3: CASSPDSSGGMSSYNEQFF. The CDR3 coding sequence is TGTGCCAGCAGCCCAGATTCTAGCGGGGGGATGAGCTCCTACAATGAGCAGTTCTTC.